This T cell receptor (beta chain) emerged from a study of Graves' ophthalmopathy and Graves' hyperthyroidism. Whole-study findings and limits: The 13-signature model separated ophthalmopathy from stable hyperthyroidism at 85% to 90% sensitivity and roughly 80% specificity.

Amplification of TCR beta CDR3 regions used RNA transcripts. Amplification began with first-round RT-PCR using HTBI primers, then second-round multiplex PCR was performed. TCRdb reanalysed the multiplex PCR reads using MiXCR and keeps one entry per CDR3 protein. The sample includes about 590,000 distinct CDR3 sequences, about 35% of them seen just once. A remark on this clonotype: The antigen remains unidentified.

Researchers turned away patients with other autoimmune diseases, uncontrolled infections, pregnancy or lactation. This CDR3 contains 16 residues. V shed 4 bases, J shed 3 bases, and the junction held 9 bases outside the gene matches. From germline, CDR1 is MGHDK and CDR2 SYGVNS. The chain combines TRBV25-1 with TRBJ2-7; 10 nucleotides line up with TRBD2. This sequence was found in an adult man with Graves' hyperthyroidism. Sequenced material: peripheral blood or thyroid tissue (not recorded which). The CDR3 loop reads CASSGGGLATSYEQYF. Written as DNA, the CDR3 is TGTGCCAGCAGTGGGGGGGGACTAGCGACTAGCTACGAGCAGTACTTC.